This T cell receptor beta chain was identified during a study of response to subunit inactivated influenza vaccine. TCRdb re-derived calls from the RT-PCR reads in MiXCR, one entry per CDR3 protein. The sample lists about 650,000 distinct CDR3 sequences, around a sixth occurring once. Findings and limits, study-wide: New T cells are recruited in small numbers by each seasonal influenza vaccination, according to the authors' suggestion.

From germline, CDR1 is SGHDT and CDR2 YYEEEE. The V gene lost 4 bases and the J gene lost 0 bases, with 13 bases spanning the gap. The CDR3 extends over 15 amino acids. This clonotype was counted only a few times. Its antigen is unknown. The source is a man in his fifties who received an inactivated influenza vaccine. Source: PBMCs from blood, taken 11 to 12 days after vaccination. This chain joins TRBV5-6 and TRBJ1-2; D may be TRBD1 (5 bases). The CDR3 loop reads CASSPLRTPNYGYTF. The CDR3 DNA follows: TGTGCCAGCAGCCCCCTTAGGACACCTAACTATGGCTACACCTTC.